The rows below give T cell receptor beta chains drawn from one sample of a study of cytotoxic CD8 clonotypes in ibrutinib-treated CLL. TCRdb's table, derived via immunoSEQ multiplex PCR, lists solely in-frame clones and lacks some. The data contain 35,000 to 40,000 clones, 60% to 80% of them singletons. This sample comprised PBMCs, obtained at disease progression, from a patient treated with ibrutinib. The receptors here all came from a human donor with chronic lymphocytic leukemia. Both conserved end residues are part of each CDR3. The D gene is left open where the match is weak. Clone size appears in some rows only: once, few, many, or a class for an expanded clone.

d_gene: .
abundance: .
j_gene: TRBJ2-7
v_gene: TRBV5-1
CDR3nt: TGCGCCAGCAGCTTGGGTCCAGATCGGGACTCCCGGACGGGGAGCGAGCAGTACTTC
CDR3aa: CASSLGPDRDSRTGSEQYF

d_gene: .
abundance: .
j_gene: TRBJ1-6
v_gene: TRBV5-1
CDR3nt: TGTGCCAGCAGCCCCTCGGCGGGGAATTCACCCCTCCACTTT
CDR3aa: CASSPSAGNSPLHF

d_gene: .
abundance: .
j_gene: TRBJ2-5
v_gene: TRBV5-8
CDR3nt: TGTGCCAGCAGCTTCTACAGAGAAGAGACCCAGTACTTC
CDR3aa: CASSFYREETQYF

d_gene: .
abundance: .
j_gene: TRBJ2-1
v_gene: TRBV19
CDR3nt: TGTGCCAGTAGTATCCGTGACGAGCAGTTCTTC
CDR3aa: CASSIRDEQFF

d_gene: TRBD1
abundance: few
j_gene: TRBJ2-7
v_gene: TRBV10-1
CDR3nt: TGCGCCAGCAGTGGCCCGGGACAGGGCACCTACGAGCAGTACTTC
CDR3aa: CASSGPGQGTYEQYF

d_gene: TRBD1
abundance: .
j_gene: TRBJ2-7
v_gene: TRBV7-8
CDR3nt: TGTGCCAGCAGCTTAGTGGGACAGACCTACGAGCAGTACTTC
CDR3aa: CASSLVGQTYEQYF

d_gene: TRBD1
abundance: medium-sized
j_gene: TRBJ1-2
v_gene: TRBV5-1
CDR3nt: TGCGCCAGCAGCTTGGACAGGGGGAACTATGGCTACACCTTC
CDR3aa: CASSLDRGNYGYTF

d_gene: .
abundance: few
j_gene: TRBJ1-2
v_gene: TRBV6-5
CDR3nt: TGTGCCACGCAGGGTATACCCAGCCCCTATGGCTACACCTTC
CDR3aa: CATQGIPSPYGYTF

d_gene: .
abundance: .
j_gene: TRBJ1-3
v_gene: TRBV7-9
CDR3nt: TGTGCCAGCAGCTTAGCAGTCCGAGGGCATGGAAACACCATATATTTT
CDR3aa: CASSLAVRGHGNTIYF

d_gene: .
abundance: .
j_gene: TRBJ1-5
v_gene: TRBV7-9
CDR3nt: TGTGCCAGCAGCTCAGTGGGGGGACGGAATCAGCCCCAGCATTTT
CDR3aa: CASSSVGGRNQPQHF

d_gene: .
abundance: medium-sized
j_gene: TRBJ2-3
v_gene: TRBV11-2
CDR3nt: TGTGCCAGCAGCTTAGACACAGATACGCAGTATTTT
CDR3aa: CASSLDTDTQYF

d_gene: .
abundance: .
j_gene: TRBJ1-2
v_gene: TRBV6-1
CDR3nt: TGTGCCAGCAACGGCTATGGCTACACCTTC
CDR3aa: CASNGYGYTF

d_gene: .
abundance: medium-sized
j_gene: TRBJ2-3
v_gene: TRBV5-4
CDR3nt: TGTGCCAGCAGCCCTGGGGGCGGGCAAGATACGCAGTATTTT
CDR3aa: CASSPGGGQDTQYF

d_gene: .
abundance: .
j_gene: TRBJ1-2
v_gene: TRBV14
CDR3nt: TGTGCCAGCAGCCAATTAGGTCCGTCTGGCTATGGCTACACCTTC
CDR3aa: CASSQLGPSGYGYTF

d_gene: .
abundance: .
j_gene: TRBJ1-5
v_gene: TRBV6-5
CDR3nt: TGTGCCAGCAGTTTAGGGGAGAATCAGCCCCAGCATTTT
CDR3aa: CASSLGENQPQHF

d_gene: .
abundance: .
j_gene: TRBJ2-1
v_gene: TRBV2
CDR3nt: TGTGCCAGCACAGGGCAAGGCAATGAGCAGTTCTTC
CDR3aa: CASTGQGNEQFF

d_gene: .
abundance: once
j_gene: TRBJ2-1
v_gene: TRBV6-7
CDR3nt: TGTGCCAGCAGTTACGGATCCGCCGGGACAAACTCCTACAATGAGCAGTTCTTC
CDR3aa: CASSYGSAGTNSYNEQFF

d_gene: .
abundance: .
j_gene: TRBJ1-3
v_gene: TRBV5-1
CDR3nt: TGCGCCAGCAGCTCCGGGACATCGGGTGGAAACACCATATATTTT
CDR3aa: CASSSGTSGGNTIYF

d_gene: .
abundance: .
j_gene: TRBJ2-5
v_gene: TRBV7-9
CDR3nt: TGTGCCAGCAGCTTAGAACAGGAACGGTACTTC
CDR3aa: CASSLEQERYF

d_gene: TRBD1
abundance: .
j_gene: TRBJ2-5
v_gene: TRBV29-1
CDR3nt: TGCAGCGCGGGAACCGGGACAGGCCAAGAGACCCAGTACTTC
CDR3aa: CSAGTGTGQETQYF

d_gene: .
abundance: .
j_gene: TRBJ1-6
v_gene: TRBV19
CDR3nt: TGTGCCAGTAACTGGGACACCCGCGATTCACCCCTCCACTTT
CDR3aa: CASNWDTRDSPLHF

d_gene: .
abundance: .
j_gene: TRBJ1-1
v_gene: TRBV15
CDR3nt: TGTGCCACCAGCAGAGTATTGGGGGGAGGGATCACTGAAGCTTTCTTT
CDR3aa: CATSRVLGGGITEAFF

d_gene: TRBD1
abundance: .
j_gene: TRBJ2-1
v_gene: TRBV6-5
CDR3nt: TGTGCCAGCAGTTACTCGACAGGGGGCAATGAGCAGTTCTTC
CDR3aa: CASSYSTGGNEQFF

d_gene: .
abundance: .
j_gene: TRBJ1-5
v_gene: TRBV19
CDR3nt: TGTGCCAGTAGCCCAGAGGGACTCTATAATCAGCCCCAGCATTTT
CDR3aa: CASSPEGLYNQPQHF

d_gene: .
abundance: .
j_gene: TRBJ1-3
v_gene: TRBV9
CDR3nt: TGTGCCAGCAGCGTAGCTACAGGAGCCCACTCAAACACCATATATTTT
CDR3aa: CASSVATGAHSNTIYF

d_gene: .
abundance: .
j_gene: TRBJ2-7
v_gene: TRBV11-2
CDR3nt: TGTGCCAGCAGCTTGGGAGGAGGGGCCACCAAATACGAGCAGTACTTC
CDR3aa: CASSLGGGATKYEQYF

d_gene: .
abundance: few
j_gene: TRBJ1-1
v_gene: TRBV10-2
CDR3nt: TGCGCCAGTAATACCGGGGTTGGGGGCACTGAAGCTTTCTTT
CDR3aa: CASNTGVGGTEAFF

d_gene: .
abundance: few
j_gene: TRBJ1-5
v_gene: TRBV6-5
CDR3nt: TGTGCCAGCAGCGAACAGGATAATCAGCCCCAGCATTTT
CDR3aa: CASSEQDNQPQHF

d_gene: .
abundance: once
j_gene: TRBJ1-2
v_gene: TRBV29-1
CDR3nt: TGCAGCGACAATAGGGGGGATGGCTATGGCTACACCTTC
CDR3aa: CSDNRGDGYGYTF

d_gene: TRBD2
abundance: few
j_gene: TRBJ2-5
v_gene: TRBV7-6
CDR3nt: TGTGCCAGCAGCTCGGGGGGTCGAGAGACCCAGTACTTC
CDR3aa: CASSSGGRETQYF

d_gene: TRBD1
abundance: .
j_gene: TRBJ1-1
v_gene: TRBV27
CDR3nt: TGTGCGTCCAGACTCGGACAGGTAAACACTGAAGCTTTCTTT
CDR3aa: CASRLGQVNTEAFF

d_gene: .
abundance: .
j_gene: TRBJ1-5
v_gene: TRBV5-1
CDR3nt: TGTGCCAGCAGGGGCCGGCACAATCAGCCCCAGCATTTT
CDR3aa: CASRGRHNQPQHF

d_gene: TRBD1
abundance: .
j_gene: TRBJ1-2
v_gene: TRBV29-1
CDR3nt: TGCAGCGTCTCTGGGCAGGGGGGCGACTATGGCTACACCTTC
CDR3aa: CSVSGQGGDYGYTF

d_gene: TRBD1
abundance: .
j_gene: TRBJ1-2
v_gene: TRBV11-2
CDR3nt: TGTGCCAGCACCCCGATTGCGACAGGGATCTTAAGGCAGAGCTACACCTTC
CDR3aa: CASTPIATGILRQSYTF

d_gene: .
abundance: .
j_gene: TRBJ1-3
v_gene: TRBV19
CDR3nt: TGTGCCAGTAGCGAACAGTTACCTGGAAACACCATATATTTT
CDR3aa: CASSEQLPGNTIYF

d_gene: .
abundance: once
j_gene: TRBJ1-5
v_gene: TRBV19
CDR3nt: TGTGCCAGCGAGGACAGCTACAATCAGCCCCAGCATTTT
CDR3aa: CASEDSYNQPQHF

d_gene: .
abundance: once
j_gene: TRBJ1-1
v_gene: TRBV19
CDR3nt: TGTGCCAGTAGTATCGGGACTAGGACTGAAGCTTTCTTT
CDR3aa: CASSIGTRTEAFF

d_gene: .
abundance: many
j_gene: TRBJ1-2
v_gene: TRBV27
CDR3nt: TGTGCCAGCAGTTCACAGGAGAATAGGGGCTACACCTTC
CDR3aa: CASSSQENRGYTF

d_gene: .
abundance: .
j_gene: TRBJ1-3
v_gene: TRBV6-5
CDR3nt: TGTGCCAGCAGCCCCCCGGGAGGAAACACCATATATTTT
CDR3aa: CASSPPGGNTIYF

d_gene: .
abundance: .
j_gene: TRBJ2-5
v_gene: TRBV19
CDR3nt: TGTGCCAGTAGTATGCTGCGGGGGCTCTTGGGGGAAGAGACCCAGTACTTC
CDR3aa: CASSMLRGLLGEETQYF

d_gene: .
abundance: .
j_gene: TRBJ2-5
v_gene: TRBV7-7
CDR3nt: TGTGCCAGCAGCTTGGGGAGGCAAGAGACCCAGTACTTC
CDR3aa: CASSLGRQETQYF

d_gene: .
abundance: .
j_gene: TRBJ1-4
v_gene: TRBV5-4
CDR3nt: TGTGCCAGCAGCTCCATCCTACAGGGCGAAAAACTGTTTTTT
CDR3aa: CASSSILQGEKLFF

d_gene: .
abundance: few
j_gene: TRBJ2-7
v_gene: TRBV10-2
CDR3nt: TGCGCCAGCAGTGGTTTCCGGGGGAGGAGAGAGCAGTACTTC
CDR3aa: CASSGFRGRREQYF

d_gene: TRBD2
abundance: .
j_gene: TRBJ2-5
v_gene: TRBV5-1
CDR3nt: TGCGCCAGCAGCTTGATGGCGGGGGGTCCCCAAGAGACCCAGTACTTC
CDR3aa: CASSLMAGGPQETQYF

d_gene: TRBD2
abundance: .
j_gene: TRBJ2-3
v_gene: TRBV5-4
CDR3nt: TGTGCCAGCAACCCCGGGGGTGGCGCGGGGGGGCGGAGCACAGATACGCAGTATTTT
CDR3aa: CASNPGGGAGGRSTDTQYF

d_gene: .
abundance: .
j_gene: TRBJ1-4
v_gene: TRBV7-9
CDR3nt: TGTGCCAGCAGCTTAGGAGGCGGTGAAAAACTGTTTTTT
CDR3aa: CASSLGGGEKLFF

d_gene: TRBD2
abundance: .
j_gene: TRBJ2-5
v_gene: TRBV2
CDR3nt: TGTGCCAGCATCGGAGGTCTAGCGGGGGGGCGGAGAGAGACCCAGTACTTC
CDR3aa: CASIGGLAGGRRETQYF

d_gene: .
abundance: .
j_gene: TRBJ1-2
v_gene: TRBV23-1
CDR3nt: TGCGCCAGCAGTCCCGACAGACACTATGGCTACACCTTC
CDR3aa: CASSPDRHYGYTF

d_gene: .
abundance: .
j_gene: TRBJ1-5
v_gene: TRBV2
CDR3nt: TGTGCCAGCAGTGAAGCATCGGGGGAAGTTCAGCCCCAGCATTTT
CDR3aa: CASSEASGEVQPQHF

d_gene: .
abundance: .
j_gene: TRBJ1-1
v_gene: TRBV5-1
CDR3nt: TGCGCCAGCAGTGAAATGGACACTGAAGCTTTCTTT
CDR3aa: CASSEMDTEAFF

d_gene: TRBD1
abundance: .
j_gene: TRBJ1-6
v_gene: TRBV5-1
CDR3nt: TGCGCCAGCAGCGAGGGACAGGGAGATTCACCCCTCCACTTT
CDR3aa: CASSEGQGDSPLHF

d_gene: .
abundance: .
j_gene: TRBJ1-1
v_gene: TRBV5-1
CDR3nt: TGCGCCAGCAGCTTGGGGCCGGGCACTGAAGCTTTCTTT
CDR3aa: CASSLGPGTEAFF

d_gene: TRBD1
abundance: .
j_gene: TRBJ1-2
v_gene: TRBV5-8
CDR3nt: TGTGCCAGCAGCCAGACCCGACAGGGACTAGGGGATGGCTACACCTTC
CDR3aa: CASSQTRQGLGDGYTF